This T cell receptor (beta chain) was documented in a study of blood T cell repertoires in COVID-19. As for the study in general: Collection of acute and convalescent COVID-19 samples took place in the United States, Italy and Spain. PBMCs, B-cell-depleted T cells, or T cells were the source of the cDNA or gDNA that made up the material.

The protocol was immunoSEQ multiplex PCR, while the TCRdb copy is restricted to in-frame clones and leaves out a portion. The sample has 150,000 to 200,000 clones; about nine tenths are singletons. V was trimmed by 4 bases and J by 3 bases, leaving 22 bases between them. CDR1 LGHDT and CDR2 YNNKEL come from the germline V gene (reference sequence). The CDR3 runs to 17 residues. V is TRBV3-1 (or the pseudogene TRBV3-2) and J is TRBJ2-7; D is possibly TRBD2 (7 bases). The specimen was peripheral blood. This clonotype was obtained from a young man who had recovered from COVID-19. Written as DNA, the CDR3 is TGTGCCAGCAGCCGTGATAGGGGGACTATTCCCAGCTACGAGCAGTACTTC. It yields the protein CASSRDRGTIPSYEQYF.